This entry lists 27 T cell receptor beta chains sequenced from one sample in a study of OX40 agonist ivuxolimab in advanced cancers. The method was immunoSEQ multiplex PCR; TCRdb's version includes in-frame clones alone and lacks a portion of them. The data hold roughly 80,000 clones, with around nine tenths observed a single time. The sequences come from CD4+ or CD8+ T cells sorted from blood, collected in a trial of the OX40 agonist ivuxolimab. All receptors derive from an adult with an advanced solid tumor such as melanoma, head and neck, liver or kidney cancer.

This chain uses TRBV19 with TRBJ2-3; D is ambiguous. The CDR3 sequence is 15 residues long. Germline loops: CDR1 LNHDA, CDR2 SQIVND (reference sequence). Trimming shortened V by 6 bases and J by 1 base, and 14 bases separated the two germline ends. Here the CDR3 DNA reads TGTGCCAGTAGAAGCCTTAAGGCTCGCACAGATACGCAGTATTTT. Translation gives CASRSLKARTDTQYF.

The gene calls are TRBV5-1 and TRBJ2-3; 7 bases fit TRBD2. V dropped 0 bases and J dropped 2; count of bases not matched to a gene: 6. Per germline, CDR1 SGHRS and CDR2 YFSETQ. The CDR3 is 16 amino acids. CDR3 DNA sequence: TGCGCCAGCAGCTTGGTGGGGCGGGAGTTCACAGATACGCAGTATTTT. Its protein is CASSLVGREFTDTQYF.

The V call is TRBV5-1, the J call TRBJ2-5, with 14 bases aligning to TRBD2. V lost 4 bases to trimming and J lost 5 bases; unmatched junction nucleotides: 7. The germline CDR1 and CDR2 sequences are SGHRS and YFSETQ. CDR3 length equals 16 residues. In nucleotides, the CDR3 is TGCGCCAGCAGCGCGGGGACTAGCGGGAGTAGGGAGACCCAGTACTTC. As protein: CASSAGTSGSRETQYF. The whole variable domain, filled in from reference TRBV5-1 and TRBJ2-5, reads KAGVTQTPRYLIKTRGQQVTLSCSPISGHRSVSWYQQTPGQGLQFLFEYFSETQRNKGNFPGRFSGRQFSNSRSEMNVSTLELGDSALYLCASSAGTSGSRETQYFGPGTRLLVL.

The chain recombines TRBV10-2 with TRBJ1-2, with 7 bases identical to TRBD1. Germline V lookup: CDR1 WSHSY, CDR2 SAAADI. After removal of 3 bases from V and 1 base from J, the junction contained 2 bases not matched to a gene. This CDR3 is 14 amino acids long. As DNA, the CDR3 is TGCGCCAGCAGTGACTACAGGGGTAACTATGGCTACACCTTC. Protein: CASSDYRGNYGYTF.

DNA for the CDR3: TGTGCCAGCGCCGTTGAAGGGAGGGTCGATGGCTACACCTTC. Translation: CASAVEGRVDGYTF. The rearrangement joins TRBV28 to TRBJ1-2, with D unresolved. This CDR3 is 14 amino acids long. Germline lookup yields CDR1 MDHEN and CDR2 SYDVKM. Between the trimmed V and J ends, which lost 8 bases and 6 bases, there was a span of 19 bases.

CDR3 amino acids: CASRTPGQGISYTF. The CDR3 DNA reads TGCGCCAGCAGGACACCCGGACAGGGAATTAGCTACACCTTC. The chain combines TRBV5-1 with TRBJ1-2; 8 bases align to TRBD1. V dropped 5 bases and J dropped 9; count of bases not matched to a gene: 12. Germline V gives CDR1 SGHRS, CDR2 YFSETQ. This CDR3 is built from 14 residues.

The chain links TRBV10-2 to TRBJ2-7, with TRBD1 matching over 8 bases. Germline CDR1 and CDR2: WSHSY and SAAADI. V lost 2 bases, J lost 2 bases, and 5 bases stayed unmatched. The CDR3 is made up of 15 amino acids. The chain's CDR3 is CASSEANRGTYEQYF. The DNA of the CDR3 is TGCGCCAGCAGTGAGGCGAACAGGGGGACCTACGAGCAGTACTTC.

The chain recombines TRBV5-1 with TRBJ2-7; D remains unclear. Germline values: CDR1 SGHRS, CDR2 YFSETQ. V lost 0 bases and J lost 5, with 9 bases in between. The CDR3 extends over 13 amino acids. The CDR3 protein is CASSLGFPDEQYF. The CDR3 DNA follows: TGCGCCAGCAGCTTGGGGTTCCCCGACGAGCAGTACTTC. Full variable domain (missing parts from reference TRBV5-1 and TRBJ2-7): KAGVTQTPRYLIKTRGQQVTLSCSPISGHRSVSWYQQTPGQGLQFLFEYFSETQRNKGNFPGRFSGRQFSNSRSEMNVSTLELGDSALYLCASSLGFPDEQYFGPGTRLTVT.

V usage is TRBV7-9 and J usage is TRBJ1-4; D perhaps matches TRBD1 (6 bases). V was trimmed by 5 bases and J by 0 bases, leaving 13 bases between them. Germline V gives CDR1 SEHNR, CDR2 FQNEAQ (reference sequence). CDR3 length: 16 amino acids. This CDR3 reads CASSGRGGATNEKLFF. The DNA for the CDR3 is TGTGCCAGCAGCGGGCGGGGGGGCGCAACTAATGAAAAACTGTTTTTT.

V gene TRBV19 combines with J gene TRBJ1-1; weak D call: TRBD1 (5 bases). Germline CDR1 and CDR2: LNHDA and SQIVND (reference sequence). This CDR3 spans 15 amino acids. The V end was cut by 7 bases, the J end by 1 base, with 16 bases between. Here the CDR3 reads CASKPHWGGNTEAFF. CDR3 bases: TGTGCCAGTAAGCCCCATTGGGGCGGGAACACTGAAGCTTTCTTT.

This rearrangement joins TRBV19 to TRBJ1-1; D may be TRBD1 (6 bases). V was trimmed by 1 base and J by 4 bases, leaving 10 bases between them. The germline CDR1 and CDR2 sequences are LNHDA and SQIVND (reference sequence). The CDR3 contains 14 residues. Written as DNA, the CDR3 is TGTGCCAGTAGTATAGTTGGGGGGGCCACTGAAGCTTTCTTT. Translation gives CASSIVGGATEAFF.

This clone has only one observation. This rearrangement joins TRBV5-1 to TRBJ2-1, with 8 bases that match TRBD2. The CDR3 loop spans 15 amino acids. Trimming at V came to 3 bases and at J to 9 bases, leaving 11 bases not matched to a gene. Per germline, CDR1 SGHRS and CDR2 YFSETQ. The CDR3 region is CASSSLAEPQSEQFF. The CDR3 region has the DNA TGCGCCAGCAGCTCACTAGCGGAGCCGCAATCTGAGCAGTTCTTC. Combining the CDR3 with reference TRBV5-1 and TRBJ2-1 gives the whole variable domain KAGVTQTPRYLIKTRGQQVTLSCSPISGHRSVSWYQQTPGQGLQFLFEYFSETQRNKGNFPGRFSGRQFSNSRSEMNVSTLELGDSALYLCASSSLAEPQSEQFFGPGTRLTVL.

The rearrangement uses TRBV7-8 and TRBJ1-5; D might be TRBD1 (5 bases). V gave up 6 bases and J gave up 4 bases, with 13 bases separating them. Germline V CDR1 and CDR2: SGHVS, FQNEAQ. CDR3 length: 14 amino acids. DNA for the CDR3: TGTGCCAGCAGTTCCGGGACGGAAAATCAGCCCCAGCATTTT. It is translated as CASSSGTENQPQHF.

This chain joins TRBV6-1 and TRBJ1-2; D is uncertain. The CDR3 runs to 12 residues. Germline loops: CDR1 MNHNS, CDR2 SASEGT. V lost 4 bases to trimming and J lost 0 bases, with 3 bases between them. CDR3 nucleotide sequence: TGTGCCAGCAGTGCTACTAACTATGGCTACACCTTC. Translation: CASSATNYGYTF.

The chain employs TRBV6-1 and TRBJ2-6; D remains ambiguous. This CDR3 region has 16 residues. From germline, CDR1 is MNHNS and CDR2 SASEGT. Trimming stripped 4 bases from V and 4 bases from J, with 14 bases between. The CDR3 protein is CASSASRLRGANVLTF. CDR3 sequence (DNA): TGTGCCAGCAGTGCCAGTAGGTTGCGGGGGGCCAACGTCCTGACTTTC.

The chain is built from TRBV7-2 and TRBJ2-1; TRBD2 matches 11 bases. V was clipped by 5 bases and J by 3 bases; unmatched bases: 6. This CDR3 spans 16 amino acids. Germline V gives CDR1 SGHTA, CDR2 FQGNSA. Written as DNA, the CDR3 is TGTGCCAGCAGCCTCCAGCTAGCGGGAGGCTACAATGAGCAGTTCTTC. Protein sequence: CASSLQLAGGYNEQFF.

The chain uses TRBV21-1 and TRBJ2-7; TRBD1, the table's D call, lacks a check against the DNA. TRBV21-1 is classified as a pseudogene. The CDR3 spans 14 residues. The CDR3 DNA reads TGTGCCAGCATCAGGGGCAGTACCTCCTACGAGCAGTACTTC. Its protein product is CASIRGSTSYEQYF.

This clone was observed a single time. The chain links TRBV9 to TRBJ2-3; 8 positions agree with TRBD2. V lost 4 bases, J lost 4 bases, and 11 bases stayed unmatched. Per the germline V gene, CDR1 is SGDLS and CDR2 is YYNGEE. The CDR3 runs 16 residues. CDR3 nucleotides: TGTGCCAGCAGCCCTCTACCCGGGGGGGGCGCAGATACGCAGTATTTT. As protein: CASSPLPGGGADTQYF. The whole variable domain, filled in from reference TRBV9 and TRBJ2-3, reads DSGVTQTPKHLITATGQRVTLRCSPRSGDLSVYWYQQSLDQGLQFLIQYYNGEERAKGNILERFSAQQFPDLHSELNLSSLELGDSALYFCASSPLPGGGADTQYFGPGTRLTVL.

Concerning this clone: Other nucleotide sequences from this sample produce the same CDR3. The chain employs TRBV5-4 and TRBJ2-7; D remains unclear. The CDR3 sequence is 13 residues long. CDR1 SGHNT and CDR2 YYREEE come from the germline V gene (reference sequence). V shed 2 bases and J shed 2 bases, with 8 bases lying between them. CDR3 bases: TGTGCCAGCAGCTTACCACAGACCTACGAGCAGTACTTC. It is translated as CASSLPQTYEQYF.

V and J are TRBV19 and TRBJ2-7; TRBD2 is a possible D gene (5 bases). Germline lookup yields CDR1 LNHDA and CDR2 SQIVND (reference sequence). V lost 4 bases and J lost 0, with 10 bases in between. The CDR3 covers 14 residues. CDR3 sequence reads: CASSTRGNSYEQYF. CDR3 bases: TGTGCCAGTAGTACCCGAGGGAACTCCTACGAGCAGTACTTC.

The V gene is TRBV6-4, the J gene TRBJ2-1; 10 bases are a match to TRBD2. The CDR3 runs to 16 residues. Trimming took 3 bases from V and 4 from J; bases not matched to a gene: 6. Germline V gives CDR1 MRHNA, CDR2 SNTAGT. CDR3 sequence (DNA): TGTGCCAGCAGTGAAATGACTAGCGGGCCGTACAATGAGCAGTTCTTC. As protein: CASSEMTSGPYNEQFF.

The V call is TRBV28, the J call TRBJ2-2; TRBD1 matches 11 bases. With V trimmed by 6 bases and J by 2 bases, 8 bases remained unmatched. Germline V lookup: CDR1 MDHEN, CDR2 SYDVKM. The CDR3 runs to 17 residues. The CDR3 sequence is CASRTPGTGGNTGELFF. The CDR3, as DNA: TGTGCCAGCAGAACCCCCGGGACAGGGGGAAACACCGGGGAGCTGTTTTTT.

This clone was detected only once. This chain links TRBV27 with TRBJ1-1; TRBD1 matches at 8 bases. CDR1 is MNHEY and CDR2 is SMNVEV in the germline V gene (reference sequence). The J segment lost 0 bases and the V segment lost 6 bases, leaving 3 bases of the junction unmatched. The CDR3 has 14 residues. The CDR3 DNA reads as TGTGCCAGCAGCTGGACAGGGCTGAACACTGAAGCTTTCTTT. Translating gives CASSWTGLNTEAFF.

V and J are TRBV19 and TRBJ1-4; D unclear. The V and J ends lost 5 bases and 0 bases respectively, with 13 bases between them. This CDR3 spans 16 amino acids. Germline V CDR1 and CDR2: LNHDA, SQIVND (reference sequence). As DNA, the CDR3 is TGTGCCAGTAGTTTACCAGGAACCGCAACTAATGAAAAACTGTTTTTT. Translating it yields CASSLPGTATNEKLFF.

This chain connects TRBV25-1 to TRBJ1-2; tentatively, D is TRBD1 (5 bases). Germline V lookup: CDR1 MGHDK, CDR2 SYGVNS. V was trimmed by 7 bases and J by 4 bases, leaving 22 bases between them. CDR3 length equals 16 residues. In DNA form, the CDR3 reads TGTGCCAGCACCCGAGGGGTTTTTGGGTCCCCCTATGGCTACACCTTC. It specifies CASTRGVFGSPYGYTF.

In nucleotides, the CDR3 is TGTGCCTGGAGTCTAGGGTTGGCGGATACGCAGTATTTT. This translates into CAWSLGLADTQYF. The V and J genes are TRBV30 and TRBJ2-3; D uncertain. The germline V gene encodes CDR1 GTSNPN and CDR2 SVGIG (reference sequence). This CDR3 is 13 amino acids long. V shed 2 bases and J shed 6 bases, with 12 bases lying between them.

About this clone itself: The junction differs from germline at one of its ends, possibly a read error. The V gene is TRBV9, the J gene TRBJ2-4, with TRBD1 matching over 8 bases. The CDR3 length is 14 residues. Germline V gene sequence: CDR1 SGDLS, CDR2 YYNGEE. CDR3 in amino acids: CAGSPLGTGGIQYF. CDR3 nucleotide sequence: TGTGCCGGCAGTCCCCTCGGGACAGGAGGCATTCAGTACTTC.